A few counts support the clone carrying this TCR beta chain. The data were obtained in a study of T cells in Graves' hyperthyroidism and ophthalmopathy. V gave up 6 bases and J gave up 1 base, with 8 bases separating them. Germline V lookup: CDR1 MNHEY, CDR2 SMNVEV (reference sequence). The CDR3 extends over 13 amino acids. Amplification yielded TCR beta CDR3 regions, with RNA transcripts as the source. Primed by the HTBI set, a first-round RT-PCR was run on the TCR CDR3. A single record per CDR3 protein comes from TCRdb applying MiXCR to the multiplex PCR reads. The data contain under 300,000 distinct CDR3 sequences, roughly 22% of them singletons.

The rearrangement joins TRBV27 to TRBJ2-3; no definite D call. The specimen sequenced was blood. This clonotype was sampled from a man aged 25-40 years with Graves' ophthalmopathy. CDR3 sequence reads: CASRKSGTDTQYF. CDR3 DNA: TGTGCCAGCAGGAAGTCTGGCACAGATACGCAGTATTTT.